This TCR beta chain originates from a study of monozygotic twins with inflammatory bowel disease. Study-level points and caveats: Telling different T cell subtypes apart from each other was not possible. Limited power may explain why concordant and discordant twins showed no difference in repertoire similarity.

On this clonotype: Its matching antigen is unknown.

One entry per CDR3 protein, without DNA, is what TCRdb gives after re-calling the 5' RACE reads. This table lists about 160,000 distinct CDR3 sequences. Blood samples of approximately 2.7 ml were drawn from every donor. The V gene's germline CDR1 is SGHRS and CDR2 YFSETQ. The CDR3 is 18 amino acids. The V and J genes are TRBV5-1 and TRBJ2-7; the D call from TCRdb, TRBD1, cannot be confirmed without DNA. The sequencing input was blood. The origin of this receptor is a human donor with ulcerative colitis or Crohn's disease, or a healthy co-twin of an affected twin (not recorded which). CDR3 sequence: CASSFQHGAGGASYEQYF. Using reference TRBV5-1 and TRBJ2-7 for the parts outside the CDR3, the full variable domain is KAGVTQTPRYLIKTRGQQVTLSCSPISGHRSVSWYQQTPGQGLQFLFEYFSETQRNKGNFPGRFSGRQFSNSRSEMNVSTLELGDSALYLCASSFQHGAGGASYEQYFGPGTRLTVT.